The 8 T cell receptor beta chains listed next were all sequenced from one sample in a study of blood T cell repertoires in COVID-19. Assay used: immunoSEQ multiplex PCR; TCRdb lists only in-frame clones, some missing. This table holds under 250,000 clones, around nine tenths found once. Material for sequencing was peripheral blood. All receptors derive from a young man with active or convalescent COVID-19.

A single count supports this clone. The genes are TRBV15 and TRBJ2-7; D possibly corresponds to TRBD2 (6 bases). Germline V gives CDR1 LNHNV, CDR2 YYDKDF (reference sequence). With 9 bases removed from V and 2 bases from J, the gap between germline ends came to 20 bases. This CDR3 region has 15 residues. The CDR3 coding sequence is TGTGCCACTAGTAGGGAGTTAGCGGTCGCCTACGAGCAGTACTTC. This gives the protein CATSRELAVAYEQYF.

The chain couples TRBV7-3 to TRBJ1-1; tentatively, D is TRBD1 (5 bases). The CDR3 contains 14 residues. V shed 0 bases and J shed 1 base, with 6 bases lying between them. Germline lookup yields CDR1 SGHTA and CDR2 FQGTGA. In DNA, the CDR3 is TGTGCCAGCAGCTTAACAGGGGAGAACACTGAAGCTTTCTTT. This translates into CASSLTGENTEAFF.

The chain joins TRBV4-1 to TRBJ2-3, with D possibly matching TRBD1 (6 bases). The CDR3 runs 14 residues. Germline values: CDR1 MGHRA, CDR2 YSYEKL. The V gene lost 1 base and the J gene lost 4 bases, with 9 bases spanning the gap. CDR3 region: CASSQGGGPDTQYF. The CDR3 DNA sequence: TGCGCCAGCAGCCAAGGAGGGGGTCCAGATACGCAGTATTTT.

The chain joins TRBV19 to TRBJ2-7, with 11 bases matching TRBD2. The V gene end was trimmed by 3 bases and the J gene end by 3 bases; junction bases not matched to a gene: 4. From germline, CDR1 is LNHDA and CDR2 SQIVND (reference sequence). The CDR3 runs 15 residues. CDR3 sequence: CASSIAGTSGYEQYF. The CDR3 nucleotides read TGTGCCAGTAGTATTGCCGGGACTAGCGGCTACGAGCAGTACTTC.

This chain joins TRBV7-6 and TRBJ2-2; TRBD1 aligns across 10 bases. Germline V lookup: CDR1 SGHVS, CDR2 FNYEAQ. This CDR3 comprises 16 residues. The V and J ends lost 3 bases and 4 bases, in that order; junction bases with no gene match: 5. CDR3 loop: CASSFGQGESTGELFF. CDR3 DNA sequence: TGTGCCAGCAGCTTCGGACAGGGGGAGAGCACCGGGGAGCTGTTTTTT.

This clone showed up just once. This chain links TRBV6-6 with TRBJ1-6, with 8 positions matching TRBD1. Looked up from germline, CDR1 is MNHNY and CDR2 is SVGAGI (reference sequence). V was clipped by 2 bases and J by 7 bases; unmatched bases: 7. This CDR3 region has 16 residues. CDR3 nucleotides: TGTGCCAGCAGTTACGGGACAGGCGGAACAAATTCACCCCTCCACTTT. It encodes CASSYGTGGTNSPLHF.

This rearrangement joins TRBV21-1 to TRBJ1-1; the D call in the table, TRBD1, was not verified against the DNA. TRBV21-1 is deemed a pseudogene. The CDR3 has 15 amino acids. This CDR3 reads CASSAGTGLNTEAFF. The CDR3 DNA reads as TGTGCCAGCAGTGCCGGGACAGGCTTAAACACTGAAGCTTTCTTT.

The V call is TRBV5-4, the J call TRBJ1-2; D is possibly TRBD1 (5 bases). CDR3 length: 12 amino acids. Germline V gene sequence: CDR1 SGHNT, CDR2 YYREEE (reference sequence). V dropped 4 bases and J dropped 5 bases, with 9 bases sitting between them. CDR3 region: CASSPTGYGYTF. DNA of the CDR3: TGTGCCAGCAGCCCCACAGGATATGGCTACACCTTC. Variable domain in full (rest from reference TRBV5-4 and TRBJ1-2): ETGVTQSPTHLIKTRGQQVTLRCSSQSGHNTVSWYQQALGQGPQFIFQYYREEENGRGNFPPRFSGLQFPNYSSELNVNALELDDSALYLCASSPTGYGYTFGSGTRLTVV.